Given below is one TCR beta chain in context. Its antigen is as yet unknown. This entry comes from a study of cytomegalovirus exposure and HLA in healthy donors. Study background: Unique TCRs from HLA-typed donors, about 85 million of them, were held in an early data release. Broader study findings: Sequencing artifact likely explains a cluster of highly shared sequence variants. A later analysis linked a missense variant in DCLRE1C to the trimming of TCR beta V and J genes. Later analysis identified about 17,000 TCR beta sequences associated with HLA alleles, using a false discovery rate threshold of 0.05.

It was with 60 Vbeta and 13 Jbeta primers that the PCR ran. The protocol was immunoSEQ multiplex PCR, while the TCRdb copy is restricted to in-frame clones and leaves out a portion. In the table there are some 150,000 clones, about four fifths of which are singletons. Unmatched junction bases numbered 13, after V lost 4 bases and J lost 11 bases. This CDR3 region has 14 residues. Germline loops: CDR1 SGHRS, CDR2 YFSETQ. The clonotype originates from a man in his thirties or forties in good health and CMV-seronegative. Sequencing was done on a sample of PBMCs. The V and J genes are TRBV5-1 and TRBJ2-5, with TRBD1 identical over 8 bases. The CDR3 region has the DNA TGCGCCAGCAGCCGGGGACAGGAAGTAAGGGAGCAGTACTTC. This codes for CASSRGQEVREQYF.